The clone carrying this TCR beta chain was counted a single time. Its specificity is not known. The sample comes from a study of identifying expanded T cells in peripheral blood. Study results and caveats: Approximately 1.1 clones differed between technical replicates, versus around 15 and 19 over time.

Data came from immunoSEQ multiplex PCR; TCRdb stores just in-frame clones and leaves some out. The sample holds 84,000 or so clones, around 90% seen once. Germline values: CDR1 MNHEY, CDR2 SMNVEV (reference sequence). The ends lost 3 bases at V and 5 bases at J; junction bases unmatched: 6. CDR3 length equals 15 residues. Sequenced sample: blood. The rearrangement uses TRBV27 and TRBJ1-1, with 10 bases that match TRBD1. The source is a person aged 18 to 75 in good health. CDR3 sequence reads: CASSFSRTGGTEAFF. CDR3 DNA: TGTGCCAGCAGTTTTTCTCGGACAGGGGGGACTGAAGCTTTCTTT.